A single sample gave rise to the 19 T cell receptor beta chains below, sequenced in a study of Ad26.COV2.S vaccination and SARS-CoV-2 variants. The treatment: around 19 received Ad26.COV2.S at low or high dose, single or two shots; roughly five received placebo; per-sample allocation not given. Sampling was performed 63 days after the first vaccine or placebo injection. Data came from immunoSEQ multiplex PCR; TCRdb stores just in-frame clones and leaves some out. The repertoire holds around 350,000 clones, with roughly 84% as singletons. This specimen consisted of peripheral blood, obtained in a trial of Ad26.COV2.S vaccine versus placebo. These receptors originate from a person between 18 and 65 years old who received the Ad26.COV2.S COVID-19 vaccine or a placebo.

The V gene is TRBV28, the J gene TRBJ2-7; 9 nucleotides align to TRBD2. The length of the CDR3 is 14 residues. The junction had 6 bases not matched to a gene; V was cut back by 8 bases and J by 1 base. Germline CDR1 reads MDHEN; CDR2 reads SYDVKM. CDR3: CASRLAGVSYEQYF. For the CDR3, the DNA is TGTGCCAGCCGATTAGCGGGAGTTTCCTACGAGCAGTACTTC.

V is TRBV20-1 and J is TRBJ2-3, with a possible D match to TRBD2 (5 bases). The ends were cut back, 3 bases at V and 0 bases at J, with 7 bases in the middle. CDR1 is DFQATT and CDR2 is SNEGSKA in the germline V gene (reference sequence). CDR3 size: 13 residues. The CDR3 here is CSASTSSTDTQYF. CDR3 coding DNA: TGCAGTGCTAGTACTAGTAGCACAGATACGCAGTATTTT.

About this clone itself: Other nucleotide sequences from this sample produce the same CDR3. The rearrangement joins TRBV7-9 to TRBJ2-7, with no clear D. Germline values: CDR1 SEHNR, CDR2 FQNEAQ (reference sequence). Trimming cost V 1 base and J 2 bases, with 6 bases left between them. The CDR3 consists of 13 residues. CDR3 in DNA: TGTGCCAGCAGCTTAGGAGGACCCTACGAGCAGTACTTC. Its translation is CASSLGGPYEQYF.

The CDR3 DNA sequence: TGTGCCAGCAGCTTGGGGCCAGGGAGGTCCTACGAGCAGTACTTC. This encodes CASSLGPGRSYEQYF. The chain joins TRBV5-5 to TRBJ2-7; D might be TRBD2 (6 bases). V was shortened by 0 bases and J by 1 base, with 11 bases between the two germline ends. Germline V gene sequence: CDR1 SGHKS, CDR2 YYEKEE (reference sequence). The CDR3 is made up of 15 amino acids.

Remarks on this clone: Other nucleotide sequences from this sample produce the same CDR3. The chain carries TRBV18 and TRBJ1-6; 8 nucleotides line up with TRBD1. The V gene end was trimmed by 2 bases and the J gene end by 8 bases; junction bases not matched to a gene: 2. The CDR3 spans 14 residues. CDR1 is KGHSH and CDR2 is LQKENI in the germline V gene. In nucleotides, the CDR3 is TGTGCCAGCTCACCATTGGACAGGGATTCACCCCTCCACTTT. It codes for CASSPLDRDSPLHF.

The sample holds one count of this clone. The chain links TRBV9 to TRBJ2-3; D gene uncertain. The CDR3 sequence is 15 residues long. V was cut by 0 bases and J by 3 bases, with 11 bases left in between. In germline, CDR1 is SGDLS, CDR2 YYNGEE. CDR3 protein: CASSVVTPGTDTQYF. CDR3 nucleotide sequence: TGTGCCAGCAGCGTAGTTACGCCCGGAACAGATACGCAGTATTTT.

CDR3 in amino acids: CASSQSSYQETQYF. The CDR3 DNA reads TGTGCCAGCAGCCAATCTTCCTATCAAGAGACCCAGTACTTC. The chain has TRBV16 and TRBJ2-5, with unresolved D. V was pared by 0 bases and J by 2 bases, with 7 bases between. This CDR3 has 14 residues. CDR1 and CDR2 from the germline V gene are KGHSY and FQNENV.

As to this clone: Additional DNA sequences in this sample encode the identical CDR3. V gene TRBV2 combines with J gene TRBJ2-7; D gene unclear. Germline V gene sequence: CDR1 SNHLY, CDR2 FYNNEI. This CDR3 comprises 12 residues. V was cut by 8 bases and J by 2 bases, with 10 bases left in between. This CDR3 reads CASSPTTYEQYF. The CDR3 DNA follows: TGTGCCAGCTCCCCGACAACCTACGAGCAGTACTTC.

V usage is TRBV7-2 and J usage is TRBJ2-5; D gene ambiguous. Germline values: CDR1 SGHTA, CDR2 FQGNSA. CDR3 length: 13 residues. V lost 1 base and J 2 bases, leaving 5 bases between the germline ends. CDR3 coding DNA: TGTGCCAGCAGCTTAGGGCTTCAAGAGACCCAGTACTTC. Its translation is CASSLGLQETQYF.

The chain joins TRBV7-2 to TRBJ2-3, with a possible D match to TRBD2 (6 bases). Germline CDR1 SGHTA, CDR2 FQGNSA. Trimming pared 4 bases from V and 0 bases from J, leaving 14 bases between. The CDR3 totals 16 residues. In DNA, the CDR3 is TGTGCCAGCAGCTCTATCGGCGGGGACAGCACAGATACGCAGTATTTT. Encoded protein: CASSSIGGDSTDTQYF.

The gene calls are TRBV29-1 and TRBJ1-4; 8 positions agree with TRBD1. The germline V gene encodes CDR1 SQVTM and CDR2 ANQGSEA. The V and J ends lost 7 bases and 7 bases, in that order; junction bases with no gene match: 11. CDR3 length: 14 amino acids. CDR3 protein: CSGMGQATGEKLFF. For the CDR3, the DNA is TGCAGCGGGATGGGACAGGCGACCGGTGAAAAACTGTTTTTT.

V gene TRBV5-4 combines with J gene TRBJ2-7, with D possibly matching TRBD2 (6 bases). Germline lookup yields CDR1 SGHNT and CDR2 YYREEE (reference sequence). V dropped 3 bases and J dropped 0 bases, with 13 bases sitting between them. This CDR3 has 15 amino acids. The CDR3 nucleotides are TGTGCCAGCAGCTCAGCGGGTAGAAGCTCCTACGAGCAGTACTTC. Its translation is CASSSAGRSSYEQYF.

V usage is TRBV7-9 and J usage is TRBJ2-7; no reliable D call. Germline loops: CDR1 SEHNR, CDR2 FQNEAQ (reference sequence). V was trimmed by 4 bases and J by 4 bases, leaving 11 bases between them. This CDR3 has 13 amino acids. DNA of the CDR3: TGTGCCAGCAGCTCGGCCGGATTATACGAGCAGTACTTC. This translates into CASSSAGLYEQYF.

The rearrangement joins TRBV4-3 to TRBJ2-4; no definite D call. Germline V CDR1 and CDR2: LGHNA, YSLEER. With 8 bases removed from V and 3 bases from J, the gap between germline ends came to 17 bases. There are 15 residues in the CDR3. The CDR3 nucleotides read TGCGCCAGCTCGACAAGGGCCTCGGTCAAAAACATTCAGTACTTC. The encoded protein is CASSTRASVKNIQYF.

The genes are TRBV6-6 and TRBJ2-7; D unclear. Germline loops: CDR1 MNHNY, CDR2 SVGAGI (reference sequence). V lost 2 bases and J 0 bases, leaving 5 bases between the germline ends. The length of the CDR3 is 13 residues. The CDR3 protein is CASSYPPSYEQYF. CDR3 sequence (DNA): TGTGCCAGCAGTTACCCCCCCTCCTACGAGCAGTACTTC.

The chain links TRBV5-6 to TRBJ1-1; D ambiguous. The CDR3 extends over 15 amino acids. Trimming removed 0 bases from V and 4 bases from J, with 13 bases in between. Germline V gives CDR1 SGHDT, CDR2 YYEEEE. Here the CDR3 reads CASSLVSQSGTEAFF. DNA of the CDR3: TGTGCCAGCAGCTTGGTAAGTCAGTCCGGCACTGAAGCTTTCTTT.

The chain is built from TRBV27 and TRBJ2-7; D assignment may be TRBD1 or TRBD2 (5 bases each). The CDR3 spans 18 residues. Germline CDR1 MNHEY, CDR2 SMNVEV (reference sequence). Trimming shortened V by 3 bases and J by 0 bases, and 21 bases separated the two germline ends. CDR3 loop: CASSFLPGPTTHSYEQYF. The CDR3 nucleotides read TGTGCCAGCAGTTTTTTACCGGGACCCACGACCCACTCCTACGAGCAGTACTTC.

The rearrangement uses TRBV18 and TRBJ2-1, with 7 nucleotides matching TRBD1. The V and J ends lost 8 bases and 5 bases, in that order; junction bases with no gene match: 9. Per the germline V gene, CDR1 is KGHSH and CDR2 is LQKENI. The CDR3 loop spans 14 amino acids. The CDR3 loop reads CASNNRGPNNEQFF. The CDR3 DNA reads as TGTGCCAGCAACAATAGGGGGCCGAACAATGAGCAGTTCTTC.

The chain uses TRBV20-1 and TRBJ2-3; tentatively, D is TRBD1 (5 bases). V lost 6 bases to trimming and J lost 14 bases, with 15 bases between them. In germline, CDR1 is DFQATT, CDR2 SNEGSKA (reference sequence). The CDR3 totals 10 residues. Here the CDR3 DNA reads TGCAGTGCAACAGGCCCGACGGGGTATTTT. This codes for CSATGPTGYF.